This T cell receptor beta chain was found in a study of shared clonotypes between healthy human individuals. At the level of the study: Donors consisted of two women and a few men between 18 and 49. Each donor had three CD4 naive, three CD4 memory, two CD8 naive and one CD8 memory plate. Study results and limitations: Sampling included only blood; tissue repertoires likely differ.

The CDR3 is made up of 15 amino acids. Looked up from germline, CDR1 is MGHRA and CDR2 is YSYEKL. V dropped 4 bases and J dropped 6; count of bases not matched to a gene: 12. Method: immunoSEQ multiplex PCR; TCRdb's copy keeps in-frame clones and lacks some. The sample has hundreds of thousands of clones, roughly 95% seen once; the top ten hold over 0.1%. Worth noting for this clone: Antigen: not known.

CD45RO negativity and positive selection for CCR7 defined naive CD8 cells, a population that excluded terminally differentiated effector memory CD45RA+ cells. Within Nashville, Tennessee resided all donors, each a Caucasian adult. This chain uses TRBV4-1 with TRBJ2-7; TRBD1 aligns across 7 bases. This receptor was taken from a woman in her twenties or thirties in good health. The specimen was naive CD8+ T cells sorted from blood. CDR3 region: CASSLTSTGRSEQYF. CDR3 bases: TGCGCCAGCAGCCTCACCTCGACAGGGCGGTCCGAGCAGTACTTC.